These T cell receptor beta chains were read from a single sample in a study of sequential checkpoint blockade in melanoma. Only in-frame clones appear in the TCRdb table, and some are missing; sequencing was by immunoSEQ multiplex PCR. The sample consists of around 39,000 clones, almost 85% of them appearing once. The sample in question was CD8+ T cells sorted from blood (inferred from file names), obtained from a patient given nivolumab and ipilimumab in sequence. The origin of the receptors is a human donor with melanoma. Each CDR3 is given with its conserved first and last residue. A D gene is named only where the DNA matches it firmly. Not every row has a clone size; where given, it reads once, few, many or a size class.

j_call clone_size v_call cdr3_length d_call cdr3_aa cdr3_nt
TRBJ1-1 NA TRBV7-8 15 NA CASSRTGHQNTEAFF TGTGCCAGCAGCCGAACGGGACACCAAAACACTGAAGCTTTCTTT
TRBJ1-6 NA TRBV4-1 16 NA CASSTDFRSYNSPLHF TGCGCCAGCAGTACGGACTTCCGCTCCTATAATTCACCCCTCCACTTT
TRBJ2-7 NA TRBV9 14 TRBD1 CASSGRDSHYEQYF TGTGCCAGCAGCGGCCGGGACAGCCACTACGAGCAGTACTTC
TRBJ2-7 NA TRBV4-1 14 NA CASSQGIGAYEQYF TGCGCCAGCAGCCAAGGGATAGGGGCCTACGAGCAGTACTTC
TRBJ2-5 NA TRBV14 17 TRBD2 CASSQGIAGGPRETQYF TGTGCCAGCAGCCAAGGAATAGCGGGGGGGCCGCGGGAGACCCAGTACTTC
TRBJ1-4 NA TRBV6-5 13 NA CASSYTSGGKLFF TGTGCCAGCAGTTACACTAGCGGGGGAAAACTGTTTTTT
TRBJ2-5 NA TRBV9 15 TRBD2 CASSVGLAGGETQYF TGTGCCAGCAGCGTAGGACTAGCGGGCGGAGAGACCCAGTACTTC
TRBJ2-7 NA TRBV6-1 15 TRBD2 CASRDEPGLVSEQYF TGTGCCAGCAGGGATGAACCGGGACTAGTCTCCGAGCAGTACTTC
TRBJ1-1 NA TRBV7-8 14 NA CASSLNREHNEAFF TGTGCCAGCAGCTTAAACAGGGAACATAATGAAGCTTTCTTT
TRBJ2-6 NA TRBV5-1 19 TRBD1 CASSPQGQGSLSGANVLTF TGCGCCAGCAGCCCACAGGGACAGGGGTCTCTCTCTGGGGCCAACGTCCTGACTTTC
TRBJ2-7 few TRBV28 16 NA CASSLMAGLENYEQYF TGTGCCAGCAGTTTAATGGCAGGGTTAGAGAACTACGAGCAGTACTTC
TRBJ1-1 NA TRBV4-1 12 NA CASSQDGERAFF TGCGCCAGCAGCCAAGATGGGGAGAGAGCTTTCTTT
TRBJ2-1 NA TRBV13 15 TRBD2 CASSLEGLARHEQFF TGTGCCAGCAGCTTAGAGGGACTAGCTAGGCATGAGCAGTTCTTC
TRBJ1-1 NA TRBV6-5 14 NA CASSYRAGNTEAFF TGTGCCAGCAGTTACAGAGCGGGGAACACTGAAGCTTTCTTT
TRBJ1-2 NA TRBV6-6 14 NA CASSYTAEDYGYTF TGTGCCAGCAGTTACACGGCGGAGGACTATGGCTACACCTTC
TRBJ2-7 few TRBV27 15 NA CASSFLGQRSYEQYF TGTGCCAGCAGTTTTTTGGGACAACGGTCCTACGAGCAGTACTTC
TRBJ2-3 NA TRBV5-5 14 NA CASSSGWNTDTQYF TGTGCCAGCAGCTCGGGGTGGAACACAGATACGCAGTATTTT
TRBJ2-7 NA TRBV27 16 NA CASSLRMGQSSYEQYF TGTGCCAGCAGTTTAAGGATGGGACAAAGCTCCTACGAGCAGTACTTC
TRBJ2-7 NA TRBV27 18 NA CASSLSRTDRRVSYEQYF TGTGCCAGCAGTTTATCTCGGACAGACAGGCGGGTCTCCTACGAGCAGTACTTC
TRBJ1-1 NA TRBV20-1 10 NA CSAPRTEAFF TGCAGTGCCCCTCGGACTGAAGCTTTCTTT
TRBJ1-1 NA TRBV4-1 14 NA CASRGERVVGEAFF TGCGCCAGCAGGGGAGAGAGGGTGGTCGGTGAAGCTTTCTTT
TRBJ2-3 NA TRBV4-1 14 NA CASSPPSLTDTQYF TGCGCCAGCAGCCCCCCTAGCCTCACAGATACGCAGTATTTT
TRBJ2-7 NA TRBV30 15 TRBD1 CAWRGGRAVSYEQYF TGTGCCTGGAGAGGGGGCAGGGCCGTCTCCTACGAGCAGTACTTC
TRBJ2-5 NA TRBV5-5 14 NA CASSGWTVQETQYF TGTGCCAGCAGCGGCTGGACAGTACAAGAGACCCAGTACTTC
TRBJ2-7 NA TRBV29-1 15 TRBD1 CSVDGVGQGAYEQYF TGCAGCGTTGATGGTGTGGGACAGGGGGCCTACGAGCAGTACTTC
TRBJ2-5 few TRBV6-5 14 TRBD1 CASNIGQGKETQYF TGTGCCAGCAATATCGGACAGGGAAAAGAGACCCAGTACTTC
TRBJ1-1 once TRBV7-9 15 TRBD1 CASSPLQGSNTEAFF TGTGCCAGCAGCCCCTTACAGGGGTCGAACACTGAAGCTTTCTTT
TRBJ2-1 NA TRBV27 15 NA CASSLGRSSYNEQFF TGTGCCAGCAGTTTAGGCAGATCCTCCTACAATGAGCAGTTCTTC
TRBJ2-7 few TRBV6-1 15 TRBD1 CASRLSGTGFYEQYF TGTGCCAGCAGGCTATCTGGGACAGGCTTCTACGAGCAGTACTTC
TRBJ2-4 NA TRBV30 13 NA CAWKDRSSGIQYF TGTGCCTGGAAAGACCGGTCCTCGGGCATTCAGTACTTC
TRBJ2-7 NA TRBV7-9 14 NA CASSGVQGEYEQYF TGTGCCAGCAGCGGAGTACAGGGAGAGTACGAGCAGTACTTC
TRBJ1-1 NA TRBV13 15 NA CASSPAPGGRTEAFF TGTGCCAGCAGCCCAGCCCCGGGGGGTCGCACTGAAGCTTTCTTT
TRBJ2-3 NA TRBV15 16 NA CATIKSAGASTDTQYF TGTGCCACCATCAAATCGGCGGGGGCTTCCACAGATACGCAGTATTTT
TRBJ1-1 NA TRBV11-2 15 NA CASSLEGGLGTEAFF TGTGCCAGCAGCTTAGAGGGGGGGCTGGGCACTGAAGCTTTCTTT
TRBJ2-2 once TRBV7-8 16 TRBD2 CASSFTSGGASGELFF TGTGCCAGCAGCTTTACCAGCGGGGGGGCGTCCGGGGAGCTGTTTTTT
TRBJ2-7 NA TRBV5-4 15 TRBD2 CASSLRAGGDYEQYF TGTGCCAGCAGCCTACGAGCGGGGGGGGACTACGAGCAGTACTTC
TRBJ1-2 NA TRBV5-1 12 NA CASSLAGDGYTF TGCGCCAGCAGCTTGGCCGGGGATGGCTACACCTTC